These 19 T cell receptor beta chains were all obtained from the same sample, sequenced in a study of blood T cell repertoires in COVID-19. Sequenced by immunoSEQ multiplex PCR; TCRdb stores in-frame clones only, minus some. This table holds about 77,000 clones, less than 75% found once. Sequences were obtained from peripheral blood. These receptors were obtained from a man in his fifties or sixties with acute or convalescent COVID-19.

CDR3 DNA: TGTGCCAGCTCACCGTCAGGGGAGCGGGAGACCCAGTACTTC. Its translation is CASSPSGERETQYF. The J gene is TRBJ2-5, the V gene TRBV18; possibly TRBD1 for D (6 bases). Germline V gene sequence: CDR1 KGHSH, CDR2 LQKENI. The V end lost 3 bases, the J end lost 5 bases, and 13 bases lay between the germline ends. This CDR3 has 14 residues.

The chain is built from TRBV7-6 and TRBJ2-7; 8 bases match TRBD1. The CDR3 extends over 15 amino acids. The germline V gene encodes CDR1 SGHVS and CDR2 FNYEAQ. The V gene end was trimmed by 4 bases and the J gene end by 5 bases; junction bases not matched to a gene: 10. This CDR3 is CASSSSTGEEDEQYF. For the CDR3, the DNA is TGTGCCAGCAGCTCCTCGACAGGGGAAGAGGACGAGCAGTACTTC.

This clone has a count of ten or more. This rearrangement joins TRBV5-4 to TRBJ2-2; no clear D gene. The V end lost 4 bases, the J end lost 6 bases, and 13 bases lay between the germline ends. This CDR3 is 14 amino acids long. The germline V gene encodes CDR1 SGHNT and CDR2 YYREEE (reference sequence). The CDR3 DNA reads TGTGCCAGCAGCCCCGAGCCGTCGTCCGGGGAGCTGTTTTTT. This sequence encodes CASSPEPSSGELFF. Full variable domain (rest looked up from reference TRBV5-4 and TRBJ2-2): ETGVTQSPTHLIKTRGQQVTLRCSSQSGHNTVSWYQQALGQGPQFIFQYYREEENGRGNFPPRFSGLQFPNYSSELNVNALELDDSALYLCASSPEPSSGELFFGEGSRLTVL.

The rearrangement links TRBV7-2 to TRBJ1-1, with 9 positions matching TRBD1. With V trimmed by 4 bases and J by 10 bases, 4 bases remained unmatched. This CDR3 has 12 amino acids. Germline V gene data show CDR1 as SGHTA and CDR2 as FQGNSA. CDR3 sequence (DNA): TGTGCCAGCAGCTGGGGACAGGGTCTAGCTTTCTTT. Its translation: CASSWGQGLAFF.

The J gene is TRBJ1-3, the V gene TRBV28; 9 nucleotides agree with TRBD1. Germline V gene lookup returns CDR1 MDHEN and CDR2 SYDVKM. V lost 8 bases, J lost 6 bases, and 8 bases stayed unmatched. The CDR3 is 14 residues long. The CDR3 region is CASGLQGAVNTIYF. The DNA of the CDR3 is TGTGCCAGCGGCCTACAGGGGGCGGTAAACACCATATATTTT.

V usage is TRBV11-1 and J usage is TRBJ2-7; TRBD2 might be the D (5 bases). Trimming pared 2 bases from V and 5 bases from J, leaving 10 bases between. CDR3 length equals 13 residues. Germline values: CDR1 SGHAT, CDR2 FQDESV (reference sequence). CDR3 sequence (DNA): TGTGCCAGCAGCTTAAACACGAGGGACGAGCAGTACTTC. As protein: CASSLNTRDEQYF. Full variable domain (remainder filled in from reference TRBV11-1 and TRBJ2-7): EAEVAQSPRYKITEKSQAVAFWCDPISGHATLYWYRQILGQGPELLVQFQDESVVDDSQLPKDRFSAERLKGVDSTLKIQPAELGDSAMYLCASSLNTRDEQYFGPGTRLTVT.

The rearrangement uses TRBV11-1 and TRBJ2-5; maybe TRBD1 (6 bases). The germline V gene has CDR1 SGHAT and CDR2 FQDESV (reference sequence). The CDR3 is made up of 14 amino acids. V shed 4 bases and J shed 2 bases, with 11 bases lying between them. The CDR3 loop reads CASSYRTDQETQYF. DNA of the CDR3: TGTGCCAGCAGCTATCGGACAGATCAAGAGACCCAGTACTTC.

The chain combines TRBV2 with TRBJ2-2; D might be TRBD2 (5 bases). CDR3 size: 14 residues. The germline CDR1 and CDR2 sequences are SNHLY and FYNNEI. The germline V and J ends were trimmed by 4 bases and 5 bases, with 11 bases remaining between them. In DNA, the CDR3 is TGTGCCAGCAGTGGGTTGAGGGAAACCGGGGAGCTGTTTTTT. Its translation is CASSGLRETGELFF.

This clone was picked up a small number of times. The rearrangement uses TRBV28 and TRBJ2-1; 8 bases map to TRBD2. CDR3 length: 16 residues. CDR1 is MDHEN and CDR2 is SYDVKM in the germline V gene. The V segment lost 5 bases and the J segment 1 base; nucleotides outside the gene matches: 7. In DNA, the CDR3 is TGTGCCAGCAGTGCGAAACTAGCGGAGTCCTACAATGAGCAGTTCTTC. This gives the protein CASSAKLAESYNEQFF.

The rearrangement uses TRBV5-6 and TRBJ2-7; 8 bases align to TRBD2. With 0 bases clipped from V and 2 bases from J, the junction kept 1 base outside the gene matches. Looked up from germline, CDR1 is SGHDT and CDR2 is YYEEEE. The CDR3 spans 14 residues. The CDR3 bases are TGTGCCAGCAGCTTGGTGCGGGGGGCCTACGAGCAGTACTTC. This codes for CASSLVRGAYEQYF.

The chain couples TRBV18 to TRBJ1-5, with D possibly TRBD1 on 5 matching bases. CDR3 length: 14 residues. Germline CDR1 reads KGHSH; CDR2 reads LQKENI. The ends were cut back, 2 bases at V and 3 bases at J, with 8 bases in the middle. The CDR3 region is CASSPDSTNQPQHF. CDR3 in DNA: TGTGCCAGCTCACCAGACAGTACCAATCAGCCCCAGCATTTT.

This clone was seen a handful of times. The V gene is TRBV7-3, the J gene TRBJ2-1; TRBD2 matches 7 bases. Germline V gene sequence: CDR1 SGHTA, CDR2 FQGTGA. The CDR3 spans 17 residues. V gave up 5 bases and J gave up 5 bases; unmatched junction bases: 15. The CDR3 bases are TGTGCCAGCAGCCCGACTAGGACTCTGGGGAGGGACAATGAGCAGTTCTTC. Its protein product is CASSPTRTLGRDNEQFF.

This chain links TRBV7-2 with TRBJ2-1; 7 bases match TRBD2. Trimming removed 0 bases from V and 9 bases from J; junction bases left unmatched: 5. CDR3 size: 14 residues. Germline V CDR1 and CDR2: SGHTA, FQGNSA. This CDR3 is CASSLASGRGEQFF. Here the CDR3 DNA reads TGTGCCAGCAGCTTAGCTAGCGGGCGGGGTGAGCAGTTCTTC.

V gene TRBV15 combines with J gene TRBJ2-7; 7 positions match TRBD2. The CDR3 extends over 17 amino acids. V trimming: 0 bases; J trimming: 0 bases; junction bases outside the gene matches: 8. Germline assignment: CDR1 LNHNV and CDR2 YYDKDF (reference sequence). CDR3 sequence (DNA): TGTGCCACCAGCAGAGATCTTGAGCGGGGAAGCTCCTACGAGCAGTACGTC. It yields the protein CATSRDLERGSSYEQYV.

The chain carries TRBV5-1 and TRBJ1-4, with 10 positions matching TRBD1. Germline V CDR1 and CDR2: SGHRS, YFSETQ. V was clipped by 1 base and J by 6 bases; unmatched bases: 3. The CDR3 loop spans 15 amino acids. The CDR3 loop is CASSLTDRGDEKLFF. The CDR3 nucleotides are TGCGCCAGCAGCTTGACGGACAGGGGGGATGAAAAACTGTTTTTT. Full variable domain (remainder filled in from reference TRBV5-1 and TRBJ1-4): KAGVTQTPRYLIKTRGQQVTLSCSPISGHRSVSWYQQTPGQGLQFLFEYFSETQRNKGNFPGRFSGRQFSNSRSEMNVSTLELGDSALYLCASSLTDRGDEKLFFGSGTQLSVL.

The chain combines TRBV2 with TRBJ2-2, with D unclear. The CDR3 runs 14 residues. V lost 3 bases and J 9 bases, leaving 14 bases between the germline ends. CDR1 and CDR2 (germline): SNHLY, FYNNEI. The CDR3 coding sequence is TGTGCCAGCAGTGACTCGGTCACGGTCAGGGAGCTGTTTTTT. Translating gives CASSDSVTVRELFF.

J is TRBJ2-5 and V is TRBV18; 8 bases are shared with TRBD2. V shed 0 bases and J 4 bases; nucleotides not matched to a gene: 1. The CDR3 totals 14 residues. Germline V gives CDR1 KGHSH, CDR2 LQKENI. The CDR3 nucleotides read TGTGCCAGCTCACCACCGAGCGGGGGAGAGACCCAGTACTTC. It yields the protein CASSPPSGGETQYF.

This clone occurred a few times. CDR3 in DNA: TGTGCCAGCAGTTACATGACTAGCGGGACGGGGGAGACCCAGTACTTC. Amino acids: CASSYMTSGTGETQYF. The chain is built from TRBV6-2 or TRBV6-3 and TRBJ2-5; 11 bases match TRBD2. Germline lookup yields CDR1 MNHEY and CDR2 SVGEGT. CDR3 length: 16 amino acids. Losses at the gene ends were 2 bases for V and 5 bases for J; bases not matched to a gene: 7.

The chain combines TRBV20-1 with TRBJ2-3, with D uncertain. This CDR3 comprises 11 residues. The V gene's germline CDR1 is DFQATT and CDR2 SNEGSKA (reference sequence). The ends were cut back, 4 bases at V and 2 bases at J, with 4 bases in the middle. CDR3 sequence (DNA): TGCAGTGCTATCCTCACAGATACGCAGTATTTT. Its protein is CSAILTDTQYF.